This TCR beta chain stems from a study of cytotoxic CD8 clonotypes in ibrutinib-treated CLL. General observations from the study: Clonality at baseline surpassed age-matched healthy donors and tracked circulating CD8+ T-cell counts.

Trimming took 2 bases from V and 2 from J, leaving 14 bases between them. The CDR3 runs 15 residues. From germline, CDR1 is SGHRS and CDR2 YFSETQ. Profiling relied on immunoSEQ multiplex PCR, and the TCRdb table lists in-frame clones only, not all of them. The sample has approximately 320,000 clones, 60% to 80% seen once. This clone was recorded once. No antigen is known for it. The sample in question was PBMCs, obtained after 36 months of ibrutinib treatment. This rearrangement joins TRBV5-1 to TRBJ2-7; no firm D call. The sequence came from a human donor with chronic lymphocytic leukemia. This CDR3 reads CASSFRRSTTYEQYF. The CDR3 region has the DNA TGCGCCAGCAGCTTCAGACGGAGCACTACCTACGAGCAGTACTTC.